A single TCR beta chain is shown here with its context. This receptor's antigen is unknown. Per-base quality was not reported, and no clone a single base away is much larger than it. The immunoSEQ assay at survey resolution was used to sequence TCRbeta rearrangements from genomic DNA. Regarding the original processing steps: In the TCR sequencing data, the smallest productive clonotype frequency that could be detected was 2.59 x 10-5. Only productive TCRbeta rearrangements, defined as complete and in-frame sequences, were included in the analyses. Sample clonality was computed as Simpson clonality in the immunoSEQ Analyzer version 3.0. Clones were categorized by frequency as very rare, small, medium, large (1-20%) or hyperexpanded (>20%). Generation probabilities were estimated with OLGA 1.2.3, V-gene circos plots were made with VDJtools, specificities were looked up in VDJdb, and CDR3 motifs were identified with GLIPH. TCRdb holds this immuneACCESS table with in-frame rearrangements only. Some clones are missing; in checked studies, unresolved V genes explain under half, and the rest has no known cause. Clone size and the V and J calls come from that table; the DNA yielded D and trimming. In all, the sample holds about 35,000 clones, and about four fifths of those were seen once. The ten largest clones capture under 4.5% of the sample.

The sample is drawn from a study of STAT5B mutations in CD4+ large granular lymphocyte leukemia (dated by TCRdb to 2022 to 2024). With respect to the entire study: Among the healthy controls, the CDR3 'QG' motif was associated with a particular HLA allele. The study compared the TCRbeta repertoires of patients with CD4+ T-cell large granular lymphocyte leukemia against the TCRbeta repertoires of healthy blood donors. Flow cytometry performed on FACSCanto II or FACSVerse showed that the purified fractions had more than 95% purity among lymphocytes.

As encoded in the germline V gene, CDR1 is MGHDK while CDR2 is SYGVNS. Unmatched junction bases come to 7, with V trimmed by 6 bases and J by 3 bases. The CDR3 runs 15 residues from the cysteine to the phenylalanine. Only the CDR3 portion is preserved as DNA: 45 bases, with reading frame beginning at the first base. Buffy coats from 30 to 40 blood donors, supplied by the Finnish Red Cross blood service, were used as healthy controls. All TCR-sequenced material derived from peripheral blood: patient blood samples and healthy donor buffy coats. Ficoll-Hypaque gradient centrifugation was used to isolate peripheral blood mononuclear cells. CD4+ cells were purified magnetically from the buffy coats of healthy controls. Genomic DNA was extracted using the Gentra Puregene Cell and Tissue kit, and a Qubit 2.0 fluorometer was used to quantify it. Overall study results and their limits: Compared with healthy CD4+ repertoires, CD4-sorted patient repertoires appeared more clonal, and this difference remained even after the putative leukemic clones were removed. The data were not HLA-matched, and the higher clonality in CD4+ T-LGLL than in CD8+ T-LGLL could be due to the relatively small sample size. Each patient's main leukemic clonotypes were private, but roughly a quarter of these clonotypes showed up at low frequency in the non-leukemic repertoires of other patients. TRBV06-family usage was enriched among the top patient clones (8/27) compared with healthy controls (2/35).

Input material: CD4+ T cells from blood buffy coats. The V and J genes are TRBV25-1 and TRBJ2-5, with 10 bases aligning to TRBD2. The clonotype originates from a human donor in good health. The CDR3 region reads CASRVILAGEETQYF. The DNA is TGTGCCAGCAGGGTAATTCTAGCGGGAGAAGAGACCCAGTACTTC.